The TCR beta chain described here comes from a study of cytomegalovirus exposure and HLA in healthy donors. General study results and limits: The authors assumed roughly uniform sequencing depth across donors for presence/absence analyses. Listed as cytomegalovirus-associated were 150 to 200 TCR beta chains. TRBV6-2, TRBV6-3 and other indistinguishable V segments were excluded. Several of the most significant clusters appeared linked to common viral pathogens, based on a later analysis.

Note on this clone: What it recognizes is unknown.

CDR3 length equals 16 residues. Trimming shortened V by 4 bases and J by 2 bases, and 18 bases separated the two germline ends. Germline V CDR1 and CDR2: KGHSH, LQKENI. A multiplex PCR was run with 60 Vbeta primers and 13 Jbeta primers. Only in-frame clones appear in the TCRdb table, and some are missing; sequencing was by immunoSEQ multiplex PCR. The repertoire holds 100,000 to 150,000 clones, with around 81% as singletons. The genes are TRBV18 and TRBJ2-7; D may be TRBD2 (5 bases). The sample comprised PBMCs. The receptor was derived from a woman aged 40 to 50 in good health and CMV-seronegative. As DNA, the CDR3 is TGTGCCAGCTCACAAAAACTAGTCAGCCTAGCCTACGAGCAGTACTTC. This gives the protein CASSQKLVSLAYEQYF.